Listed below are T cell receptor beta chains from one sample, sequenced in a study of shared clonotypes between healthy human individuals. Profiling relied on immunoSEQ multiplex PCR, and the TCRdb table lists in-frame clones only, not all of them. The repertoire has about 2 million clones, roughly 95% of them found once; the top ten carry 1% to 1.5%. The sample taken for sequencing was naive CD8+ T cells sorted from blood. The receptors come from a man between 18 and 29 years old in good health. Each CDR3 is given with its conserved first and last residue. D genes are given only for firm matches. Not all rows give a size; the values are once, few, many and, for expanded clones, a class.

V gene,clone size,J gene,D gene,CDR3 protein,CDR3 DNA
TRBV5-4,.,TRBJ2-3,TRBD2,CASSLGGPGLAGYTDTQYF,TGTGCCAGCAGCTTGGGGGGTCCGGGACTAGCGGGATACACAGATACGCAGTATTTT
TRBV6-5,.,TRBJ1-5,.,CASSYRGADQPQHF,TGTGCCAGCAGTTACAGGGGGGCTGATCAGCCCCAGCATTTT
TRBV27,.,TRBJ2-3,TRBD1,CASSLGQGSPDTQYF,TGTGCCAGCAGTTTAGGACAGGGGAGTCCAGATACGCAGTATTTT
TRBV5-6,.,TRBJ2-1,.,CASSLVRNEQFF,TGTGCCAGCAGCTTGGTCAGGAATGAGCAGTTCTTC
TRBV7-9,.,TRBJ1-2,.,CASSLTGNGYTF,TGTGCCAGCAGCTTAACCGGGAATGGCTACACCTTC
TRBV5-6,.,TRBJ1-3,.,CASSLSPLEGAGNTIYF,TGTGCCAGCAGCTTGTCCCCCCTGGAAGGGGCTGGAAACACCATATATTTT
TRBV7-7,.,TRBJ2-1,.,CASSLRQGGYNEQFF,TGTGCTAGCAGCTTACGTCAGGGGGGCTACAATGAGCAGTTCTTC
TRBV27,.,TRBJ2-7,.,CASSNWGQYF,TGTGCCAGCTCTAATTGGGGGCAGTACTTC
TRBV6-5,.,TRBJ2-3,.,CASSYSPLNTDTQYF,TGTGCCAGCAGTTACTCGCCACTTAACACAGATACGCAGTATTTT
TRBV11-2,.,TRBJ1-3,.,CASSFHSGNTIYF,TGTGCCAGCAGCTTCCATTCTGGAAACACCATATATTTT
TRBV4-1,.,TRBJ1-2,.,CASSQVTDFFYGYTF,TGCGCCAGCAGCCAAGTTACAGACTTCTTCTATGGCTACACCTTC
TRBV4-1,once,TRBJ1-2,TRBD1,CASSQGTGDGYTF,TGCGCCAGCAGCCAAGGGACAGGGGATGGCTACACCTTC
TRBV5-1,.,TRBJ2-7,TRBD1,CASSLDLITGQASYEQYF,TGCGCCAGCAGCTTGGATCTAATAACGGGACAGGCCTCCTACGAGCAGTACTTC
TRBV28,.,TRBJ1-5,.,CASSFARAEKYSNQPQHF,TGTGCCAGCAGTTTCGCCAGGGCCGAAAAATATAGCAATCAGCCCCAGCATTTT
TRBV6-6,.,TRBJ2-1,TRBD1,CASSADRDLWDEQFF,TGTGCCAGCAGTGCCGACAGGGATCTTTGGGATGAGCAGTTCTTC
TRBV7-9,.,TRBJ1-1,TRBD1,CASSLPTGGGNTEAFF,TGTGCCAGCAGCTTACCCACAGGGGGCGGAAACACTGAAGCTTTCTTT
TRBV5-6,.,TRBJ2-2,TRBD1,CASSLDDRAPTGELFF,TGTGCCAGCAGCTTGGACGACAGGGCCCCCACCGGGGAGCTGTTTTTT
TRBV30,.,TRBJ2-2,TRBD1,CAWVPETGDTGELFF,TGTGCCTGGGTGCCGGAAACAGGGGACACCGGGGAGCTGTTTTTT
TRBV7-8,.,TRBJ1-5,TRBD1,CASSLVARTGGLHQPQHF,TGTGCCAGCAGCTTAGTGGCAAGGACAGGGGGTCTCCACCAGCCCCAGCATTTT
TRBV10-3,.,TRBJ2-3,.,CAVGTDTQYF,TGTGCCGTAGGAACAGATACGCAGTATTTT
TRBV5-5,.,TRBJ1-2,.,CASSLGQDYGYTF,TGTGCCAGCAGCTTGGGACAGGACTATGGCTACACCTTC
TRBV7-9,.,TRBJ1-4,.,CASSLGGGKLFF,TGTGCCAGCAGCTTAGGCGGAGGAAAACTGTTTTTT
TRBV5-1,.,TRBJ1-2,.,CASKATGGLYGYTF,TGCGCCAGCAAAGCAACTGGGGGCCTCTATGGCTACACCTTC
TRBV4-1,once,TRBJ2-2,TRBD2,CASSQNQGLAGDTGELFF,TGCGCCAGCAGCCAAAATCAGGGACTAGCGGGGGACACCGGGGAGCTGTTTTTT
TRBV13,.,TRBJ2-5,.,CASSLGLQETQYF,TGTGCCAGCAGCTTAGGACTCCAAGAGACCCAGTACTTC
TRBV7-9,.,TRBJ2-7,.,CASSLEGREQYF,TGTGCCAGCAGCTTAGAGGGGAGGGAGCAGTACTTC
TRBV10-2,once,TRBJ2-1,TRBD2,CASMSGSVFSYNEQFF,TGCGCCAGCATGAGCGGGAGCGTCTTCTCCTACAATGAGCAGTTCTTC
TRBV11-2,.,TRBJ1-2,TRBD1,CASSHWDRPKDGYTF,TGTGCCAGCAGCCACTGGGACAGGCCCAAGGATGGCTACACCTTC
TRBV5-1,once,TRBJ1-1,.,CASSLDLGANTEAFF,TGCGCCAGCAGCTTGGATCTAGGGGCGAACACTGAAGCTTTCTTT
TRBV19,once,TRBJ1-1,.,CASSIFGGGWTEAFF,TGTGCCAGTAGTATCTTTGGGGGCGGGTGGACTGAAGCTTTCTTT
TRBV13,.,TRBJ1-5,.,CASSSRNSMGQPQHF,TGTGCCAGCAGCTCCAGGAATTCTATGGGGCAGCCCCAGCATTTT
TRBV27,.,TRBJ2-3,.,CASSFYSDTQYF,TGTGCCAGCAGTTTTTACTCAGATACGCAGTATTTT
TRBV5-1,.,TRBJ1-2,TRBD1,CASSSGGQGLGYTF,TGCGCCAGCAGCTCCGGGGGACAGGGCCTAGGCTACACCTTC
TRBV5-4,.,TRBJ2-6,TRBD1,CASSLQGAGANVLTF,TGTGCCAGCAGCTTACAGGGGGCCGGGGCCAACGTCCTGACTTTC
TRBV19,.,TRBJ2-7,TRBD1,CASSSRTGAREQYF,TGTGCCAGTAGTTCAAGGACAGGGGCTCGCGAGCAGTACTTC
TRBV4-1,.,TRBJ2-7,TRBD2,CASSRGGLAGDRGEQYF,TGCGCCAGCAGTCGTGGAGGGCTAGCGGGGGATCGTGGCGAGCAGTACTTC
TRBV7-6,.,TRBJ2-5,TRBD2,CASSLDWGGLAGGLEYQETQYF,TGTGCCAGCAGCTTAGATTGGGGAGGACTAGCGGGAGGCCTAGAGTACCAAGAGACCCAGTACTTC
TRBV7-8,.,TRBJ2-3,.,CASSTPQGGTDTQYF,TGTGCCAGCAGCACCCCGCAGGGCGGCACAGATACGCAGTATTTT
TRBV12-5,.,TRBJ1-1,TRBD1,CASDDDREGTEAFF,TGTGCTAGTGACGATGACAGGGAGGGTACTGAAGCTTTCTTT
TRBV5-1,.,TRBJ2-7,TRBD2,CASSYGTSGIGEQYF,TGCGCCAGCAGCTATGGGACTAGCGGGATTGGCGAGCAGTACTTC
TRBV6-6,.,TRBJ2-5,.,CASGQGESPTETQYF,TGTGCCAGCGGCCAGGGAGAATCCCCTACGGAGACCCAGTACTTC
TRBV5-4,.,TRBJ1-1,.,CASSWGNGVNTEAFF,TGTGCCAGCAGCTGGGGGAATGGGGTGAACACTGAAGCTTTCTTT
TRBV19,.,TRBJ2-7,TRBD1,CASSSGTGSYEQYF,TGTGCCAGTAGTTCCGGGACAGGTTCCTACGAGCAGTACTTC
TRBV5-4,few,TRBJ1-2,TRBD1,CASSSDRGRVDGYTF,TGTGCCAGCAGCTCGGACAGGGGGCGAGTGGATGGCTACACCTTC